This entry lists 24 T cell receptor beta chains sequenced from one sample in a study of T-cell memory formation after mild COVID-19. TCRdb itself ran the 5' RACE reads through MiXCR, one entry per CDR3 protein. Seen here are 210,000 or so distinct CDR3 sequences, 10% to 13% observed once, and the top ten hold 3%. What was sequenced was PBMCs or a T cell subset sorted from them (not recorded which). These receptors all come from a man between 18 and 29 years old who had mild COVID-19 (a few samples of this study predate the infection). Cell type and time point are not known.

This clonotype was seen only a few times. The chain carries TRBV2 and TRBJ1-2; D is uncertain. Per germline, CDR1 SNHLY and CDR2 FYNNEI. CDR3 size: 15 residues. The V gene lost 0 bases and the J gene lost 7 bases, with 15 bases spanning the gap. This CDR3 reads CASSEALVSQGGYTF. CDR3 nucleotide sequence: TGTGCCAGCAGTGAAGCGCTTGTGAGCCAAGGTGGCTACACCTTC.

This clonotype was found a few times. This chain joins TRBV20-1 and TRBJ2-1; TRBD1 agrees at 9 bases. The germline gives CDR1 DFQATT, CDR2 SNEGSKA (reference sequence). The CDR3 sequence is 14 residues long. With V trimmed by 6 bases and J by 10 bases, 13 bases remained unmatched. CDR3 amino acids: CSATPGQGLREQFF. The CDR3 bases are TGCAGTGCAACCCCGGGACAGGGCCTAAGGGAGCAGTTCTTC.

In this sample, this clonotype turned up a few times. The chain has TRBV7-9 and TRBJ2-5; 7 bases line up with TRBD1. Trimming removed 5 bases from V and 8 bases from J; junction bases left unmatched: 8. This CDR3 has 13 residues. Germline loops: CDR1 SEHNR, CDR2 FQNEAQ (reference sequence). The CDR3 DNA is TGTGCCAGCAGCCATGGACAGGCAGCTACCCAGTACTTC. Protein sequence: CASSHGQAATQYF. The variable domain in full, completed from reference TRBV7-9 and TRBJ2-5, reads DTGVSQNPRHKITKRGQNVTFRCDPISEHNRLYWYRQTLGQGPEFLTYFQNEAQLEKSRLLSDRFSAERPKGSFSTLEIQRTEQGDSAMYLCASSHGQAATQYFGPGTRLLVL.

V gene TRBV5-1 combines with J gene TRBJ2-5; possibly TRBD1 or TRBD2 for D (5 bases each). The germline V and J ends were trimmed by 5 bases and 5 bases, with 22 bases remaining between them. CDR1 is SGHRS and CDR2 is YFSETQ in the germline V gene. This CDR3 contains 16 residues. As DNA, the CDR3 is TGCGCCAGCAGGCAAACCCCCGGGGCCGGCGACGAGACCCAGTACTTC. It is translated as CASRQTPGAGDETQYF.

The V gene is TRBV21-1, the J gene TRBJ2-3; the D segment call TRBD1 is taken from the table without a DNA check. TRBV21-1 is a pseudogene. This CDR3 is built from 16 residues. CDR3 amino acids: CASSPLDSLREDTQYF. Here the CDR3 DNA reads TGTGCCAGCAGCCCCTTAGACAGCCTGCGAGAGGATACGCAGTATTTT.

The rearrangement uses TRBV7-9 and TRBJ1-5; D is undetermined. V was trimmed by 2 bases and J by 4 bases, leaving 6 bases between them. The CDR3 is made up of 13 amino acids. Germline values: CDR1 SEHNR, CDR2 FQNEAQ (reference sequence). The CDR3 bases are TGTGCCAGCAGCTTATCCAGAAATCAGCCCCAGCATTTT. Translated: CASSLSRNQPQHF.

The sample holds many counts of this clonotype. This sequence joins TRBV3-1 and TRBJ1-2; D perhaps matches TRBD1 (5 bases). This CDR3 region has 13 residues. Germline V gene lookup returns CDR1 LGHDT and CDR2 YNNKEL (reference sequence). Trimming left V 8 bases short and J 4 bases short, with 14 bases between. CDR3 in amino acids: CASRGVAGYGYTF. In nucleotides, the CDR3 is TGTGCCAGCCGGGGGGTGGCGGGCTATGGCTACACCTTC.

The sample holds a few counts of this clonotype. The chain has TRBV18 and TRBJ2-2, with 12 positions matching TRBD1. Germline CDR1 KGHSH, CDR2 LQKENI. CDR3 length: 17 residues. Trimming at V came to 0 bases and at J to 5 bases, leaving 4 bases not matched to a gene. The CDR3 DNA reads TGTGCCAGCTCACCACCCGGGACAGGGGGCGCAACCGGGGAGCTGTTTTTT. The encoded protein is CASSPPGTGGATGELFF.

In this sample, this clonotype turned up many times. The chain has TRBV5-4 and TRBJ2-5; 7 bases line up with TRBD1. Trimming cost V 3 bases and J 0 bases; bases outside gene matches: 2. Germline lookup yields CDR1 SGHNT and CDR2 YYREEE (reference sequence). CDR3 length: 14 residues. As DNA, the CDR3 is TGTGCCAGCAGCTACGACAGGGACCAAGAGACCCAGTACTTC. Its translation is CASSYDRDQETQYF.

This clonotype showed up just a few times. This chain links TRBV3-1 with TRBJ1-5, with D uncertain. Per germline, CDR1 LGHDT and CDR2 YNNKEL (reference sequence). The length of the CDR3 is 15 residues. The V gene lost 1 base and the J gene lost 4 bases, with 11 bases spanning the gap. The CDR3 spells CASSQGLFSNQPQHF. As DNA, the CDR3 is TGTGCCAGCAGCCAAGGGCTCTTCAGTAATCAGCCCCAGCATTTT.

This clonotype has a handful of counts. This CDR3 reads CASSLIFADTQYF. The CDR3 bases are TGTGCCAGCAGCTTAATTTTCGCAGATACGCAGTATTTT. This chain links TRBV7-2 with TRBJ2-3, with unresolved D. V was pared by 2 bases and J by 4 bases, with 7 bases between. The CDR3 contains 13 residues. Germline V CDR1 and CDR2: SGHTA, FQGNSA. The full variable domain, in which reference TRBV7-2 and TRBJ2-3 provide the parts outside the CDR3, is GAGVSQSPSNKVTEKGKDVELRCDPISGHTALYWYRQSLGQGLEFLIYFQGNSAPDKSGLPSDRFSAERTGGSVSTLTIQRTQQEDSAVYLCASSLIFADTQYFGPGTRLTVL.

The rearrangement joins TRBV7-9 to TRBJ1-2; no definite D call. Germline CDR1 SEHNR, CDR2 FQNEAQ (reference sequence). The length of the CDR3 is 15 residues. Trimming stripped 5 bases from V and 3 bases from J, with 16 bases between. DNA for the CDR3: TGTGCCAGCAGCCGCGGGCCTGGAGGCTACTATGGCTACACCTTC. The encoded protein is CASSRGPGGYYGYTF.

The chain couples TRBV10-3 to TRBJ2-5; 7 bases fit TRBD2. The CDR3 spans 15 residues. V lost 3 bases to trimming and J lost 4 bases; unmatched junction nucleotides: 8. Germline-derived CDR1 and CDR2 are ENHRY and SYGVKD. In nucleotides, the CDR3 is TGTGCCATCAGTGAATGGGAGGGGCTAGCAGAGACCCAGTACTTC. As protein: CAISEWEGLAETQYF.

The chain is built from TRBV4-3 and TRBJ2-5; either TRBD1 or TRBD2 may fit D (5 bases each). The germline V gene has CDR1 LGHNA and CDR2 YSLEER. Trimming left V 4 bases short and J 5 bases short, with 20 bases between. The CDR3 has 16 residues. CDR3 loop: CASSPGGPGRRETQYF. CDR3 bases: TGCGCCAGCAGCCCCGGCGGGCCGGGACGCAGGGAGACCCAGTACTTC.

The chain has TRBV5-1 and TRBJ2-7; the match to TRBD2 covers 7 bases. V dropped 0 bases and J dropped 6; count of bases not matched to a gene: 3. The CDR3 totals 13 residues. The V gene's germline CDR1 is SGHRS and CDR2 YFSETQ. In DNA, the CDR3 is TGCGCCAGCAGCTTGGGACTAGCCGTCGAGCAGTACTTC. Protein product: CASSLGLAVEQYF.

The chain uses TRBV29-1 and TRBJ1-6; 8 bases fit TRBD1. Germline values: CDR1 SQVTM, CDR2 ANQGSEA. The CDR3 has 13 amino acids. Trimming at V came to 2 bases and at J to 9 bases, leaving 3 bases not matched to a gene. The CDR3 nucleotides are TGCAGCGTTGAACAGGGGGCCGGTTCACCCCTCCACTTT. Its translation: CSVEQGAGSPLHF.

This clonotype has more than one count but fewer than ten. The CDR3 DNA is TGCGCCAGCAGGGAGGGACAGGACTATGGCTACACCTTC. As protein: CASREGQDYGYTF. The chain joins TRBV5-1 to TRBJ1-2, with 8 bases fitting TRBD1. V lost 5 bases, J lost 3 bases, and 3 bases stayed unmatched. The germline V gene encodes CDR1 SGHRS and CDR2 YFSETQ. This CDR3 comprises 13 residues.

The chain joins TRBV7-6 to TRBJ2-5; TRBD2 is a possible D gene (6 bases). The CDR3 totals 12 residues. Germline-derived CDR1 and CDR2 are SGHVS and FNYEAQ. The ends were cut back, 6 bases at V and 6 bases at J, with 11 bases in the middle. The CDR3: CASRGTGQTQYF. In DNA form, the CDR3 reads TGTGCCAGCAGGGGGACTGGACAGACCCAGTACTTC.

CDR3: CASSLAIQGFGYTF. The CDR3 DNA reads as TGTGCCAGCAGCTTAGCGATACAGGGATTTGGCTACACCTTC. The chain combines TRBV7-8 with TRBJ1-2; tentatively, D is TRBD1 (6 bases). Between the trimmed V and J ends, which lost 0 bases and 7 bases, there was a span of 12 bases. The CDR3 length is 14 residues. CDR1 SGHVS and CDR2 FQNEAQ come from the germline V gene. Based on the CDR3 plus reference TRBV7-8 and TRBJ1-2, the full variable domain is GAGVSQSPRYKVAKRGQDVALRCDPISGHVSLFWYQQALGQGPEFLTYFQNEAQLDKSGLPSDRFFAERPEGSVSTLKIQRTQQEDSAVYLCASSLAIQGFGYTFGSGTRLTVV.

In its sample, this clonotype was seen many times. The chain is built from TRBV12-3 or TRBV12-4 and TRBJ2-2; the D gene is possibly TRBD2 (5 bases). V was cut by 5 bases and J by 2 bases, with 12 bases left in between. The CDR3 is 15 residues long. The CDR3 loop reads CASSPRELNTGELFF. The CDR3, as DNA: TGTGCCAGCAGTCCGAGGGAACTTAACACCGGGGAGCTGTTTTTT.

This clonotype was observed a few times. The chain couples TRBV4-3 to TRBJ2-2; no firm D call. V dropped 0 bases and J dropped 1 base, with 0 bases sitting between them. Germline CDR1 reads LGHNA; CDR2 reads YSLEER. There are 13 residues in the CDR3. CDR3 DNA: TGCGCCAGCAGCCAAGAGAACACCGGGGAGCTGTTTTTT. Residues: CASSQENTGELFF.

V is TRBV5-1 and J is TRBJ1-2; the match to TRBD1 covers 7 bases. The junction had 11 bases not matched to a gene; V was cut back by 2 bases and J by 4 bases. CDR1 is SGHRS, CDR2 YFSETQ, per germline. CDR3 size: 16 residues. CDR3 residues: CASSFLTGRGPYGYTF. The DNA of the CDR3 is TGCGCCAGCAGCTTCCTGACAGGGAGGGGGCCCTATGGCTACACCTTC.

The rearrangement links TRBV6-1 to TRBJ2-2, with D possibly being TRBD1 (6 bases). The germline gives CDR1 MNHNS, CDR2 SASEGT. Trimming left V 4 bases short and J 0 bases short, with 9 bases between. CDR3 length: 15 residues. CDR3 DNA sequence: TGTGCCAGCAGTGCCTGGACAGCGAACACCGGGGAGCTGTTTTTT. Protein sequence: CASSAWTANTGELFF.

This clonotype occurred many times. This chain links TRBV12-3 or TRBV12-4 with TRBJ1-5; maybe TRBD1 (6 bases). The CDR3 is 15 residues long. The V end was cut by 4 bases, the J end by 0 bases, with 10 bases between. The CDR3 loop is CASSWTANSNQPQHF. The CDR3 DNA sequence: TGTGCCAGCAGTTGGACAGCTAATAGCAATCAGCCCCAGCATTTT.